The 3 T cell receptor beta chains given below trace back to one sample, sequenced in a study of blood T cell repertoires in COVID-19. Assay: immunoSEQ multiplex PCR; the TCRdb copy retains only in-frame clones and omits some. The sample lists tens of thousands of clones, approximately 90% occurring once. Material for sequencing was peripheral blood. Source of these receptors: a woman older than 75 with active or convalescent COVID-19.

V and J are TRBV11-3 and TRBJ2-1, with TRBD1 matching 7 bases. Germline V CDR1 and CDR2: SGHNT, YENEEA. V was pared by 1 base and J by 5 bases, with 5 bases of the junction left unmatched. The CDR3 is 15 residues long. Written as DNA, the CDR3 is TGTGCCAGCAGCTTAGGTGGGACAGTCCACAATGAGCAGTTCTTC. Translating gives CASSLGGTVHNEQFF.

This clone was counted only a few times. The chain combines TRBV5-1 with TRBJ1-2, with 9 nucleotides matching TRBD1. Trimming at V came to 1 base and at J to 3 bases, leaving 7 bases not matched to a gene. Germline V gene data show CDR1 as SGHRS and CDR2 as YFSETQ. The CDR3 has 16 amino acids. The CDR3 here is CASSLSPTGGDYGYTF. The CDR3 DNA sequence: TGCGCCAGCAGCTTGTCCCCTACAGGGGGCGACTATGGCTACACCTTC.

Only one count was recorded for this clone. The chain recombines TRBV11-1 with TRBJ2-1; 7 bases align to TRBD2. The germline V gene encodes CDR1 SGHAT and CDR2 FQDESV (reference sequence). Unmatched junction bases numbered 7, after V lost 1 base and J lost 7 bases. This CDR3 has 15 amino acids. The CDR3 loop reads CASSLDGAGGNEQFF. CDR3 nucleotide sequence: TGTGCCAGCAGCTTAGACGGGGCCGGGGGGAATGAGCAGTTCTTC.